This T cell receptor beta chain was identified in a study of T-cell reconstitution after alpha-beta-depleted transplantation in children. V was shortened by 0 bases and J by 2 bases, with 11 bases between the two germline ends. CDR3 length: 15 amino acids. Germline V gene lookup returns CDR1 SGHDT and CDR2 YYEEEE. Concerning this clonotype: The antigen remains undetermined.

Study-level points and caveats: Recipient T cells and thymic progenitors that survived gave rise to the high TCRbeta diversity observed at day 60 in some patients. T-cell counts and diversity were attributed mostly to newly produced T cells one year after transplant. Reported findings indicate that, about two months after transplant, alpha-beta T cells came from several hundred expanded clones, which were derived from non-depleted graft cells.

Preparation of the TCRbeta library was carried out with unique molecular identifiers. TCRdb re-called the PCR reads with MiXCR, one entry per CDR3 protein. This table has about 980,000 distinct CDR3 sequences, about 29% appearing once. The V and J genes are TRBV5-6 and TRBJ1-2, with D possibly being TRBD1 (5 bases). This clonotype was obtained from a boy in the first two years of life who had a stem cell transplant for SCID, so the T cells may come from the graft donor. The sequencing here drew on PBMCs, mostly from graft donor cells, taken 360 days after TCRalphabeta/CD19-depleted stem cell transplant. The CDR3 sequence is CASSLVGRTNYGYTF. The CDR3 bases are TGTGCCAGCAGCTTGGTGGGCAGGACAAACTATGGCTACACCTTC.